Below are 24 T cell receptor beta chains sequenced from a single sample in a study of blood T cell repertoires in COVID-19. Clones were sequenced by immunoSEQ multiplex PCR, and TCRdb holds only the in-frame ones, with some missing. There are about 26,000 clones in the sample; 60% to 70% occur only once, and less than 7.5% lies in the top ten. Sequenced sample: peripheral blood. Source of these receptors: a man between 60 and 70 years old with active or convalescent COVID-19.

This rearrangement joins TRBV5-4 to TRBJ1-2, with D tentatively TRBD1 (5 bases). There are 13 residues in the CDR3. Trimming cost V 5 bases and J 4 bases, with 12 bases left between them. Germline V gives CDR1 SGHNT, CDR2 YYREEE (reference sequence). The CDR3: CASRVGGTYGYTF. In DNA, the CDR3 is TGTGCCAGCAGGGTGGGGGGAACCTATGGCTACACCTTC.

This sequence joins TRBV18 and TRBJ2-7; possibly TRBD1 for D (6 bases). This CDR3 has 15 amino acids. The germline V and J ends were trimmed by 3 bases and 2 bases, with 14 bases remaining between them. CDR1 KGHSH and CDR2 LQKENI come from the germline V gene. This CDR3 is CASSPGRGPTYEQYF. Here the CDR3 DNA reads TGTGCCAGCTCACCTGGCAGGGGCCCCACCTACGAGCAGTACTTC.

By sample share, this clone is medium-sized. The chain links TRBV3-1 (or the pseudogene TRBV3-2) to TRBJ2-7, with TRBD1 matching 7 bases. V gave up 4 bases and J gave up 2 bases; unmatched junction bases: 5. Germline CDR1 and CDR2: LGHDT and YNNKEL (reference sequence). CDR3 size: 14 residues. The chain's CDR3 is CASSLPGQTYEQYF. In DNA form, the CDR3 reads TGTGCCAGCAGCCTCCCGGGACAGACCTACGAGCAGTACTTC.

The sample holds one count of this clone. V gene TRBV7-2 combines with J gene TRBJ1-2; weak D call: TRBD1 (5 bases). CDR3 length: 14 residues. Trimming pared 5 bases from V and 6 bases from J, leaving 16 bases between. Germline assignment: CDR1 SGHTA and CDR2 FQGNSA. CDR3 amino acids: CASSPSGLSDGYTF. In DNA form, the CDR3 reads TGTGCCAGCAGCCCTTCAGGGTTATCGGATGGCTACACCTTC.

The CDR3 protein is CASSGGLAGVKTQYF. The CDR3 nucleotides read TGTGCCAGCAGTGGAGGACTAGCGGGGGTGAAGACCCAGTACTTC. The V gene is TRBV25-1, the J gene TRBJ2-5; 13 bases are shared with TRBD2. Per the germline V gene, CDR1 is MGHDK and CDR2 is SYGVNS. V lost 4 bases and J lost 6; bases outside the gene matches: 5. The CDR3 contains 15 residues.

V and J are TRBV5-5 and TRBJ2-3; tentative D call: TRBD2 (6 bases). Per germline, CDR1 SGHKS and CDR2 YYEKEE (reference sequence). This CDR3 spans 19 amino acids. Between the trimmed V and J ends, which lost 2 bases and 8 bases, there was a span of 30 bases. Here the CDR3 DNA reads TGTGCCAGCAGCTTACGGAGGGGTTTTTTCAGGGATGCTCAAGTTACGCAGTATTTT. Translating gives CASSLRRGFFRDAQVTQYF.

By frequency in the sample, this clone is medium-sized. The junction departs from germline at one end; a sequencing error may be responsible. This rearrangement joins TRBV7-7 to TRBJ1-3; D ambiguous. Germline CDR1 SSHAT, CDR2 FNYEAQ (reference sequence). This CDR3 region has 13 residues. CDR3 bases: TGTGCTAGCAGCTTGGCACCTGGAAACACCATATATTTT. This codes for CASSLAPGNTIYF.

The chain uses TRBV10-2 and TRBJ2-2, with TRBD1 identical over 10 bases. This CDR3 region has 14 residues. The V segment lost 8 bases and the J segment 6 bases; nucleotides outside the gene matches: 6. Germline CDR1 and CDR2: WSHSY and SAAADI. This CDR3 reads CASQDRGPSGELFF. The CDR3 DNA sequence: TGCGCCAGCCAAGACAGGGGGCCCTCCGGGGAGCTGTTTTTT.

The gene calls are TRBV7-3 and TRBJ2-7; a weak D match, TRBD2 (5 bases). This CDR3 region has 16 residues. CDR1 is SGHTA, CDR2 FQGTGA, per germline. The V gene lost 1 base and the J gene lost 2 bases, with 15 bases spanning the gap. The CDR3 sequence: CASSLNPREAAYEQYF. The CDR3 region has the DNA TGTGCCAGCAGCTTAAATCCGAGGGAAGCAGCCTACGAGCAGTACTTC.

The chain combines TRBV4-1 with TRBJ1-1; 9 bases agree with TRBD1. V trimming: 4 bases; J trimming: 6 bases; junction bases outside the gene matches: 9. CDR3 length: 15 residues. Per the germline V gene, CDR1 is MGHRA and CDR2 is YSYEKL. CDR3 sequence: CASSPLQGARAEAFF. In DNA form, the CDR3 reads TGCGCCAGCAGCCCCTTACAGGGGGCAAGGGCTGAAGCTTTCTTT.

This rearrangement joins TRBV5-6 to TRBJ1-4; D is uncertain. V lost 2 bases, J lost 5 bases, and 16 bases lay in between. The CDR3 loop spans 16 amino acids. Per germline, CDR1 SGHDT and CDR2 YYEEEE. CDR3: CASSFGSSRVNEKLFF. The CDR3 DNA sequence: TGTGCCAGCAGCTTTGGCAGCTCGAGGGTCAATGAAAAACTGTTTTTT. Drawing the rest from reference TRBV5-6 and TRBJ1-4, the complete variable domain is DAGVTQSPTHLIKTRGQQVTLRCSPKSGHDTVSWYQQALGQGPQFIFQYYEEEERQRGNFPDRFSGHQFPNYSSELNVNALLLGDSALYLCASSFGSSRVNEKLFFGSGTQLSVL.

The chain carries TRBV7-9 and TRBJ2-7; tentatively, D is TRBD2 (7 bases). V was pared by 2 bases and J by 5 bases, with 16 bases between. This CDR3 spans 15 amino acids. The germline V gene encodes CDR1 SEHNR and CDR2 FQNEAQ (reference sequence). CDR3 amino acids: CASSLPTGRANEQYF. CDR3 nucleotides: TGTGCCAGCAGCTTACCAACAGGGAGGGCGAACGAGCAGTACTTC.

V gene TRBV18 combines with J gene TRBJ1-1; D is undetermined. Deletions cut 4 bases from V and 2 bases from J, with 11 bases between. Germline assignment: CDR1 KGHSH and CDR2 LQKENI. The CDR3 runs to 14 residues. The CDR3 protein is CASSLARGNTEAFF. The CDR3 nucleotides are TGTGCCAGCTCACTGGCTCGGGGTAACACTGAAGCTTTCTTT.

In this sample, this clone turned up a few times. The gene calls are TRBV7-2 and TRBJ2-5; TRBD1 matches 9 bases. CDR1 SGHTA and CDR2 FQGNSA come from the germline V gene. J lost 4 bases, V lost 5 bases, and 5 bases had no gene match. This CDR3 is 14 amino acids long. The CDR3 region is CASSEYRGRETQYF. DNA of the CDR3: TGTGCCAGCAGCGAATACAGGGGGCGAGAGACCCAGTACTTC.

This chain links TRBV24-1 with TRBJ2-2; possible D gene TRBD1, 6 bases. Trimming took 4 bases from V and 4 from J, leaving 9 bases between them. Germline V gene lookup returns CDR1 KGHDR and CDR2 SFDVKD. This CDR3 contains 14 residues. CDR3 DNA sequence: TGTGCCACCAGTGAGGCAGGGGTCACCGGGGAGCTGTTTTTT. Amino acids: CATSEAGVTGELFF.

The CDR3 DNA reads TGTGCCAGCAGCCAGCCCGGGACAGCCCTTTCTCATGGCTACACCTTC. This sequence encodes CASSQPGTALSHGYTF. The chain carries TRBV4-2 and TRBJ1-2; 7 nucleotides agree with TRBD1. Looked up from germline, CDR1 is LGHNA and CDR2 is YNFKEQ. With 3 bases clipped from V and 6 bases from J, the junction kept 13 bases outside the gene matches. The CDR3 extends over 16 amino acids.

This clone was found a few times. The chain links TRBV18 to TRBJ2-5; unclear D gene. V was trimmed by 3 bases and J by 5 bases, leaving 7 bases between them. There are 12 residues in the CDR3. Germline assignment: CDR1 KGHSH and CDR2 LQKENI. The CDR3 protein is CASSPLPETQYF. The CDR3 nucleotides read TGTGCCAGCTCACCTCTCCCCGAGACCCAGTACTTC.

This clone was observed a single time. The chain uses TRBV13 and TRBJ2-2; TRBD2 aligns across 12 bases. This CDR3 is 16 amino acids long. V shed 5 bases, J shed 7 bases, and the junction held 8 bases outside the gene matches. The germline gives CDR1 PRHDT, CDR2 FYEKMQ (reference sequence). As DNA, the CDR3 is TGTGCCAGCAGCCTGAAGACTAGCGGGAGAGACGGGGAGCTGTTTTTT. Amino acids: CASSLKTSGRDGELFF.

The rearrangement uses TRBV18 and TRBJ1-2, with unresolved D. Trimming cost V 0 bases and J 0 bases, with 14 bases left between them. In germline, CDR1 is KGHSH, CDR2 LQKENI. The CDR3 consists of 17 residues. CDR3 residues: CASSPPGSGVANYGYTF. The CDR3 bases are TGTGCCAGCTCACCACCAGGGAGTGGTGTGGCTAACTATGGCTACACCTTC.

The chain uses TRBV6-5 and TRBJ2-7; the D gene is possibly TRBD2 (5 bases). CDR3 length: 13 residues. V lost 7 bases, J lost 6 bases, and 16 bases lay in between. Germline V gives CDR1 MNHEY, CDR2 SVGAGI. DNA of the CDR3: TGTGCCAGCACCGAGGGCCCGGGCTCCGAGCAGTACTTC. It codes for CASTEGPGSEQYF.

The chain employs TRBV20-1 and TRBJ2-6; TRBD2 is a possible D gene (5 bases). V lost 3 bases and J lost 1, with 10 bases in between. Germline assignment: CDR1 DFQATT and CDR2 SNEGSKA (reference sequence). This CDR3 comprises 15 residues. CDR3 sequence reads: CSASFSGSGANVLTF. In DNA, the CDR3 is TGCAGTGCTAGTTTCTCGGGATCTGGGGCCAACGTCCTGACTTTC.

This clone occurred a few times. The chain carries TRBV10-3 and TRBJ1-1, with D possibly TRBD1 on 5 matching bases. Trimming removed 6 bases from V and 1 base from J, with 12 bases in between. The CDR3 has 14 amino acids. From germline, CDR1 is ENHRY and CDR2 SYGVKD. The CDR3: CAISLQEPNTEAFF. The DNA of the CDR3 is TGTGCCATCAGCTTACAGGAACCGAACACTGAAGCTTTCTTT.

This chain connects TRBV5-1 to TRBJ1-2; 8 bases are shared with TRBD1. The CDR3 consists of 16 residues. Trimming took 0 bases from V and 4 from J; bases not matched to a gene: 8. Germline CDR1 reads SGHRS; CDR2 reads YFSETQ. CDR3 amino acids: CASSLDGPDRAYGYTF. Written as DNA, the CDR3 is TGCGCCAGCAGCTTGGATGGGCCGGACAGGGCCTATGGCTACACCTTC. Filled out from reference TRBV5-1 and TRBJ1-2, the complete variable domain reads KAGVTQTPRYLIKTRGQQVTLSCSPISGHRSVSWYQQTPGQGLQFLFEYFSETQRNKGNFPGRFSGRQFSNSRSEMNVSTLELGDSALYLCASSLDGPDRAYGYTFGSGTRLTVV.

The chain has TRBV7-9 and TRBJ1-3; 8 positions agree with TRBD1. The CDR3 consists of 17 residues. The germline V gene has CDR1 SEHNR and CDR2 FQNEAQ (reference sequence). V lost 3 bases and J lost 0; bases outside the gene matches: 7. The CDR3 sequence is CASSFQGARYSGNTIYF. The CDR3 region has the DNA TGTGCCAGCAGCTTTCAGGGGGCGCGGTACTCTGGAAACACCATATATTTT. The whole variable domain, remainder taken from reference TRBV7-9 and TRBJ1-3, is DTGVSQNPRHKITKRGQNVTFRCDPISEHNRLYWYRQTLGQGPEFLTYFQNEAQLEKSRLLSDRFSAERPKGSFSTLEIQRTEQGDSAMYLCASSFQGARYSGNTIYFGEGSWLTVV.